The 16 T cell receptor beta chains in this list originate from one sample, sequenced in a study of blood T cell repertoires in COVID-19. Repertoires were generated with immunoSEQ multiplex PCR, while TCRdb's copy carries only in-frame clones and drops some. The sample holds 140,000 to 150,000 clones, just under 80% seen once. The specimen was peripheral blood. The origin of the receptors is a woman aged 55 to 70 with acute or convalescent COVID-19.

The chain recombines TRBV9 with TRBJ1-2, with D perhaps TRBD1 (5 bases). Germline V gene data show CDR1 as SGDLS and CDR2 as YYNGEE. The ends were cut back, 3 bases at V and 0 bases at J, with 9 bases in the middle. This CDR3 spans 14 amino acids. The CDR3 sequence is CASSDRLANYGYTF. The DNA of the CDR3 is TGTGCCAGCAGCGACAGGCTCGCTAACTATGGCTACACCTTC.

The chain combines TRBV6-6 with TRBJ2-7, with D possibly matching TRBD1 (6 bases). CDR1 and CDR2 from the germline V gene are MNHNY and SVGAGI (reference sequence). The V end was cut by 8 bases, the J end by 0 bases, with 8 bases between. This CDR3 region has 12 residues. The DNA of the CDR3 is TGTGCCAGCGGGACATCCTCCTACGAGCAGTACTTC. Translation: CASGTSSYEQYF.

This clone was seen only a few times. The J gene is TRBJ1-1, the V gene TRBV10-3, with a tentative D call TRBD1 (5 bases). The V gene's germline CDR1 is ENHRY and CDR2 SYGVKD. The CDR3 contains 14 residues. Deletions cut 5 bases from V and 5 bases from J, with 15 bases between. CDR3 in amino acids: CAISRGGQGTEAFF. CDR3 nucleotides: TGTGCCATCAGTAGGGGAGGCCAAGGAACTGAAGCTTTCTTT.

This clone was seen ten or more times. The chain recombines TRBV7-9 with TRBJ1-6; 8 positions agree with TRBD1. Unmatched junction bases numbered 5, after V lost 5 bases and J lost 8 bases. The germline gives CDR1 SEHNR, CDR2 FQNEAQ (reference sequence). The CDR3 runs to 14 residues. The CDR3 sequence: CASSRQGQDSPLHF. CDR3 nucleotide sequence: TGTGCCAGCAGCCGACAGGGGCAGGATTCACCCCTCCACTTT.

V is TRBV16 and J is TRBJ1-6; TRBD1 matches at 9 bases. The trim removed 4 bases at V and 4 bases at J, leaving 8 bases unmatched. The germline gives CDR1 KGHSY, CDR2 FQNENV. The CDR3 spans 17 residues. This CDR3 reads CASSRADRGTYNSPLHF. As DNA, the CDR3 is TGTGCCAGCAGCCGAGCGGACAGGGGAACTTATAATTCACCCCTCCACTTT.

The chain has TRBV4-1 and TRBJ2-2; 7 bases match TRBD2. Trimming cost V 4 bases and J 6 bases; bases outside gene matches: 11. The germline gives CDR1 MGHRA, CDR2 YSYEKL. The CDR3 covers 16 residues. DNA of the CDR3: TGCGCCAGCAGCCCCGGACTAGTTCCCTGGGCCGGGGAGCTGTTTTTT. It codes for CASSPGLVPWAGELFF.

The chain combines TRBV29-1 with TRBJ1-1, with 9 nucleotides matching TRBD1. CDR1 and CDR2 (germline): SQVTM, ANQGSEA. Losses at the gene ends were 5 bases for V and 5 bases for J; bases not matched to a gene: 9. The CDR3 consists of 14 residues. CDR3 amino acids: CSVRPGQGGTEAFF. In DNA, the CDR3 is TGCAGCGTTCGACCGGGACAGGGTGGTACTGAAGCTTTCTTT.

The rearrangement joins TRBV6-5 to TRBJ2-2; D possibly corresponds to TRBD2 (6 bases). Germline V gene data show CDR1 as MNHEY and CDR2 as SVGAGI. This CDR3 region has 14 residues. V was cut by 7 bases and J by 4 bases, with 13 bases left in between. The CDR3 DNA follows: TGTGCCAGCATCCCCCGGGGGTCCACCGGGGAGCTGTTTTTT. Translation: CASIPRGSTGELFF.

The V and J genes are TRBV12-3 or TRBV12-4 and TRBJ2-1, with no clear D. The CDR3 runs 13 residues. Trimming shortened V by 3 bases and J by 5 bases, and 8 bases separated the two germline ends. The CDR3 here is CASSFYSNNEQFF. CDR3 nucleotide sequence: TGTGCCAGCAGTTTCTACTCTAACAATGAGCAGTTCTTC.

This rearrangement joins TRBV3-1 (or the pseudogene TRBV3-2) to TRBJ2-5; D is unresolved. CDR3 length equals 14 residues. Germline V gene sequence: CDR1 LGHDT, CDR2 YNNKEL (reference sequence). V was shortened by 2 bases and J by 2 bases, with 9 bases between the two germline ends. In DNA, the CDR3 is TGTGCCAGCAGCCAATCCTTCAGGCAAGAGACCCAGTACTTC. It yields the protein CASSQSFRQETQYF.

This chain uses TRBV5-1 with TRBJ2-1, with 9 bases fitting TRBD2. The germline CDR1 and CDR2 sequences are SGHRS and YFSETQ. This CDR3 spans 16 amino acids. With 0 bases clipped from V and 2 bases from J, the junction kept 3 bases outside the gene matches. The CDR3 nucleotides are TGCGCCAGCAGCTTGGCCCGACTAGCGGCCTACAATGAGCAGTTCTTC. Translation gives CASSLARLAAYNEQFF.

This rearrangement joins TRBV7-9 to TRBJ1-2; 9 nucleotides agree with TRBD1. J gave up 2 bases and V 9 bases, and 4 bases lay outside the gene matches. Looked up from germline, CDR1 is SEHNR and CDR2 is FQNEAQ (reference sequence). This CDR3 has 13 residues. The CDR3 spells CASTGGVNYGYTF. The CDR3 region has the DNA TGTGCCAGTACAGGGGGCGTAAACTATGGCTACACCTTC.

V usage is TRBV10-3 and J usage is TRBJ2-5; 8 nucleotides match TRBD2. Per the germline V gene, CDR1 is ENHRY and CDR2 is SYGVKD. Losses at the gene ends were 10 bases for V and 5 bases for J; bases not matched to a gene: 12. This CDR3 has 14 amino acids. In nucleotides, the CDR3 is TGTGCCACCACTTTCCGGGAGGGCCTGGAGACCCAGTACTTC. Protein sequence: CATTFREGLETQYF.

The chain is built from TRBV7-9 and TRBJ2-7, with TRBD2 identical over 7 bases. Germline V gives CDR1 SEHNR, CDR2 FQNEAQ (reference sequence). J was trimmed by 2 bases and V by 4 bases; bases with no gene match: 8. The CDR3 contains 15 residues. The CDR3 DNA is TGTGCCAGCAGCTCCCGCCTGGGAGGGCCCTACGAGCAGTACTTC. This codes for CASSSRLGGPYEQYF.

The chain employs TRBV7-9 and TRBJ2-7, with D unresolved. This CDR3 is built from 13 residues. V was shortened by 4 bases and J by 0 bases, with 7 bases between the two germline ends. Germline CDR1 is SEHNR and CDR2 is FQNEAQ (reference sequence). CDR3 protein: CASSSQASYEQYF. The DNA for the CDR3 is TGTGCCAGCAGCTCCCAGGCCTCCTACGAGCAGTACTTC. The full variable domain, its missing parts supplied by reference TRBV7-9 and TRBJ2-7, is DTGVSQNPRHKITKRGQNVTFRCDPISEHNRLYWYRQTLGQGPEFLTYFQNEAQLEKSRLLSDRFSAERPKGSFSTLEIQRTEQGDSAMYLCASSSQASYEQYFGPGTRLTVT.

The rearrangement joins TRBV27 to TRBJ1-1; 8 bases are a match to TRBD1. Trimming removed 3 bases from V and 4 bases from J; junction bases left unmatched: 10. The CDR3 sequence is 16 residues long. CDR1 is MNHEY, CDR2 SMNVEV, per germline (reference sequence). The chain's CDR3 is CASSLDREPVGTEAFF. CDR3 coding DNA: TGTGCCAGCAGTTTGGACAGGGAACCAGTAGGCACTGAAGCTTTCTTT.